A selection of T cell receptor beta chains follows, all from one sample in a study of identical twins. MiXCR, run by TCRdb on the 5' RACE reads, gives a single entry per CDR3 protein. In the table there are a few hundred thousand distinct CDR3 sequences, more than 20% of which are singletons. This sample was shared with a second study, whose subject was T cells expressing NK-cell markers.

Specimen: CD4+ T cells sorted from blood. The source of these receptors is a woman aged 18 to 35 in good health. Each CDR3 is given with its conserved first and last residue. The D gene is left open where the match is weak. Clone sizes are given selectively: once, few, many, or a class where the clone is expanded.

clone size,J gene,D gene,V gene,CDR3 DNA,CDR3 protein
NA,TRBJ1-4,NA,TRBV5-1,TGCGCCAGCAGCTTCGCACAGGGTGAAAAACTGTTTTTT,CASSFAQGEKLFF
NA,TRBJ1-1,NA,TRBV7-9,TGTGCCAGCAGCCCTATGGCTTTAGGTGGAGCTTTCTTT,CASSPMALGGAFF
NA,TRBJ2-2,NA,TRBV24-1,TGTGCCACCGGACAGACTAACACCGGGGAGCTGTTTTTT,CATGQTNTGELFF
NA,TRBJ2-1,TRBD2,TRBV6-2/TRBV6-3,TGTGCCAGCAGGTCGAGCGGGGAATACAATGAGCAGTTCTTC,CASRSSGEYNEQFF
NA,TRBJ2-3,TRBD2,TRBV6-5,TGTGCCAGCAGTTACTCGATAGCGGGGGGGCCCGATACGCAGTATTTT,CASSYSIAGGPDTQYF
NA,TRBJ2-1,NA,TRBV3-1,TGTGCCAGCGGGGGGCTTAATGAGCAGTTCTTC,CASGGLNEQFF
few,TRBJ2-5,TRBD2,TRBV20-1,TGCAGTGCTGGAGGACTAGCGGGGGGACAAGAGACCCAGTACTTC,CSAGGLAGGQETQYF
once,TRBJ2-1,NA,TRBV5-1,TGCGCCAGCAGCTGGGGGGGCAGAACCTACAATGAGCAGTTCTTC,CASSWGGRTYNEQFF
NA,TRBJ2-3,NA,TRBV9,TGTGCCAGCAGCGTAGAAGGCTCTACCGGTGGGGATACGCAGTATTTT,CASSVEGSTGGDTQYF
few,TRBJ2-5,NA,TRBV5-1,TGCGCCAGCAGCCAGGGATTGCGGCAAGAGACCCAGTACTTC,CASSQGLRQETQYF
few,TRBJ2-1,TRBD2,TRBV9,TGTGCCAGCAGCGTAACTAGCGCCGCCTACAATGAGCAGTTCTTC,CASSVTSAAYNEQFF
few,TRBJ1-5,NA,TRBV20-1,TGCAGTGCTACCGGCGGGGGGAGCAATCAGCCCCAGCATTTT,CSATGGGSNQPQHF
few,TRBJ2-3,TRBD2,TRBV10-1,TGCGCCAGCAGTGAGACTAGCGGGGGGGCCTGGGGCACAGATACGCAGTATTTT,CASSETSGGAWGTDTQYF
many,TRBJ1-3,TRBD1,TRBV4-3,TGCGCCAGCAGCCAAGGGACAGGGCAATTGTTATTCGGAAACACCATATATTTT,CASSQGTGQLLFGNTIYF
NA,TRBJ2-7,NA,TRBV20-1,TGCAGTGCTAAGTTCCTTCCAGGTGGCGAGCAGTACTTC,CSAKFLPGGEQYF
NA,TRBJ1-1,NA,TRBV4-3,TGCGCCAGCAGCCGAGGCGTGGGGGTAGGCACTGAAGCTTTCTTT,CASSRGVGVGTEAFF
few,TRBJ1-2,TRBD1,TRBV5-1,TGCGCCAGCAGCAATGACCGGGACAGCTATGGCTACACCTTC,CASSNDRDSYGYTF
NA,TRBJ2-7,TRBD2,TRBV20-1,TGCAGTGCTGACTCAGGACTAGCGGACCCCTACGAGCAGTACTTC,CSADSGLADPYEQYF
NA,TRBJ2-5,TRBD1,TRBV5-1,TGCGCCAGCAGCGGGGACAGGTGGCAAGAGGGCCAGTACTTC,CASSGDRWQEGQYF
NA,TRBJ2-5,TRBD1,TRBV11-1,TGTGCCAGCAGCTTAGTGTCGTACAGGGGTCCAACTGCCCAAGAGACCCAGTACTTC,CASSLVSYRGPTAQETQYF
few,TRBJ2-3,NA,TRBV6-1,TGTGCCAGCAGCCACCGGACCCGCACAGATACGCAGTATTTT,CASSHRTRTDTQYF
few,TRBJ1-1,NA,TRBV5-1,TGCGCCAGCAGACCCAATATGAACACTGAAGCTTTCTTT,CASRPNMNTEAFF
NA,TRBJ1-2,NA,TRBV5-1,TGCGCCAGCAGCCCCGGGACACTGAGGTCTGGCTACACCTTC,CASSPGTLRSGYTF
NA,TRBJ1-1,NA,TRBV20-1,TGCAGTGCTAGAAAGCCGGGCACTGAAGCTTTCTTT,CSARKPGTEAFF
once,TRBJ2-7,TRBD1,TRBV6-2/TRBV6-3,TGTGCCAGCAGTTATCGACAGGGGATCAACGAGCAGTACTTC,CASSYRQGINEQYF
NA,TRBJ2-7,NA,TRBV11-2,TGTGCCACCTCCCCGGGGAGGCTCTCCTACGAGCAGTACTTC,CATSPGRLSYEQYF
few,TRBJ2-7,NA,TRBV12-3/TRBV12-4,TGTGCCAGCAGTTCTCAGACAGGCTGGTCCTACGAGCAGTACTTC,CASSSQTGWSYEQYF
NA,TRBJ1-2,TRBD1,TRBV5-1,TGCGCCAGCATCCAGCACCAGGGGGCGTTGGGCGGCTACACCTTC,CASIQHQGALGGYTF
NA,TRBJ2-1,NA,TRBV5-1,TGCGCCAGCAGCTTGAGTGGCAGGACCTACAATGAGCAGTTCTTC,CASSLSGRTYNEQFF
NA,TRBJ2-6,NA,TRBV21-1,TGTGCCAGCAGCAAAGAAAGCCGACAGAACTCTGGGGCCAACGTCCTGACTTTC,CASSKESRQNSGANVLTF
few,TRBJ1-5,NA,TRBV10-3,TGTGCCATCAGTGGAGAGGGCAGGCAGCCCCAGCATTTT,CAISGEGRQPQHF
NA,TRBJ2-1,TRBD2,TRBV7-8,TGTGCCAGCAGCATGATTAGCGGGATGTCAAATGAGCAGTTCTTC,CASSMISGMSNEQFF
many,TRBJ1-2,NA,TRBV24-1,TGTGCCACCAGTGACCGGCACTCTAACTATGGCTACACCTTC,CATSDRHSNYGYTF
few,TRBJ2-7,TRBD1,TRBV11-3,TGTGCCAGCAGCCCAGGGGGCGTCGAGCAGTACTTC,CASSPGGVEQYF
NA,TRBJ2-1,TRBD2,TRBV9,TGTGCCAGCAGCGTAGGGGGACTAGCGGGGGGTAAGGCGCAGTTCTTC,CASSVGGLAGGKAQFF
NA,TRBJ2-7,NA,TRBV6-1,TGTGCCAGCAGGACGGGCCAACGCGGGGAGCAGTACTTC,CASRTGQRGEQYF
NA,TRBJ1-1,NA,TRBV19,TGTGCCAGTAGAGGTCGGAGTCGTGAAGCTTTCTTT,CASRGRSREAFF
NA,TRBJ2-5,NA,TRBV18,TGTGCCAGCTCACCACTCATCGGGCCCGACGAGACCCAGTACTTC,CASSPLIGPDETQYF
few,TRBJ2-5,NA,TRBV21-1,TGTGCCAGCAGCAATGCGGATCGGGGAGACGAGACCCAGTACTTC,CASSNADRGDETQYF
NA,TRBJ1-5,TRBD1,TRBV10-3,TGTGCCGCCGACCCGGGACAGGGGAATCAGCCCCAGCATTTT,CAADPGQGNQPQHF
NA,TRBJ2-7,NA,TRBV11-3,TGTGCCAGCAGCTTATGGGGGGACACGATTTTGGAGCAGTACTTC,CASSLWGDTILEQYF
NA,TRBJ2-2,TRBD2,TRBV3-1,TGTGCCAGCAGCCACACGGGAGGTGTTAACACCGGGGAGCTGTTTTTT,CASSHTGGVNTGELFF